Listed here is a single T cell receptor (beta chain). Antigen unknown. Germline CDR1 is MNHEY and CDR2 is SVGAGI. J was trimmed by 4 bases and V by 5 bases; bases with no gene match: 7. The CDR3 runs 15 residues. Patients had resection in Japan or China between about 2013 and 2018. H&E slides confirmed each diagnosis, reviewed by two pathologists independently. Produced via immunoSEQ multiplex PCR; TCRdb's table is partial and in-frame only. The sample lists several thousand clones, around four fifths seen once, with around 9.1% in the top ten. This entry belongs to a study of immune evolution from preneoplasia to lung adenocarcinoma. Whole-study results and caveats: Top clone frequencies peaked in normal lung, apparently declining through invasive adenocarcinoma.

The source is a person aged 50 or older with lung adenocarcinoma. Source material: FFPE normal lung tissue adjacent to the tumor. The rearrangement joins TRBV6-5 to TRBJ2-2; 7 bases are a match to TRBD2. The CDR3 is CASSPRTRPTGELFF. Here the CDR3 DNA reads TGTGCCAGCAGTCCCCGGACTAGACCCACCGGGGAGCTGTTTTTT.